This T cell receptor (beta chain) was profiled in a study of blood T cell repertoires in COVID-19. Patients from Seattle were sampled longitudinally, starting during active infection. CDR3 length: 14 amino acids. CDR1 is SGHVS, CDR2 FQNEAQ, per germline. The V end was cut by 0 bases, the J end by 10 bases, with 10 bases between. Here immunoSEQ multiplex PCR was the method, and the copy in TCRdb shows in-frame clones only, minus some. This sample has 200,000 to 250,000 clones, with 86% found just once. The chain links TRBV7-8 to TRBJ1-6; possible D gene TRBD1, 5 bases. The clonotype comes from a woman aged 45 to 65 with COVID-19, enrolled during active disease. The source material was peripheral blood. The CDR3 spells CASSLAPGNSPLHF. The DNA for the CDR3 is TGTGCCAGCAGCTTAGCCCCAGGGAACTCACCCCTCCACTTT.